Listed below are T cell receptor beta chains from one sample, sequenced in a study of cytomegalovirus exposure and HLA in healthy donors. This table comes from immunoSEQ multiplex PCR, and its TCRdb copy is limited to in-frame clones, with some not included. The profile shows some 190,000 clones, almost 80% of them singletons. Sequencing input: PBMCs. The receptors derive from a woman in her late teens or twenties in good health and CMV-seronegative. Each CDR3 is given with its conserved first and last residue. D genes are given only for firm matches. Clone size, where shown, is once, few, many, or a class for clones that have expanded.

cdr3_aa: CASIEEMNTEAFF
cdr3_nt: TGTGCCAGCATAGAGGAGATGAACACTGAAGCTTTCTTT
d_call: -
cdr3_length: 13
v_call: TRBV6-1
clone_size: -
j_call: TRBJ1-1

cdr3_aa: CASSPPQRDTEAFF
cdr3_nt: TGTGCCAGCAGTCCCCCTCAGAGGGACACTGAAGCTTTCTTT
d_call: -
cdr3_length: 14
v_call: TRBV28
clone_size: -
j_call: TRBJ1-1

cdr3_aa: CASSNWDKILANQPQHF
cdr3_nt: TGTGCCAGCAGCAACTGGGACAAGATTTTAGCCAATCAGCCCCAGCATTTT
d_call: -
cdr3_length: 17
v_call: TRBV5-6
clone_size: -
j_call: TRBJ1-5

cdr3_aa: CASSFRDSRTDTQYF
cdr3_nt: TGTGCCAGCAGCTTCCGAGACAGTCGCACAGATACGCAGTATTTT
d_call: -
cdr3_length: 15
v_call: TRBV7-2
clone_size: -
j_call: TRBJ2-3

cdr3_aa: CASRPGGGETQYF
cdr3_nt: TGTGCCAGTAGACCCGGGGGGGGAGAGACCCAGTACTTC
d_call: TRBD2
cdr3_length: 13
v_call: TRBV19
clone_size: -
j_call: TRBJ2-5

cdr3_aa: CASSLPQGQNQPQHF
cdr3_nt: TGTGCCAGCAGTTTACCCCAGGGACAAAATCAGCCCCAGCATTTT
d_call: -
cdr3_length: 15
v_call: TRBV28
clone_size: many
j_call: TRBJ1-5

cdr3_aa: CATSREGQGAGEKLFF
cdr3_nt: TGTGCCACCAGCAGAGAAGGACAGGGGGCTGGCGAAAAACTGTTTTTT
d_call: TRBD1
cdr3_length: 16
v_call: TRBV15
clone_size: -
j_call: TRBJ1-4

cdr3_aa: CASTGDYGYTF
cdr3_nt: TGTGCCAGTACGGGTGACTATGGCTACACCTTC
d_call: -
cdr3_length: 11
v_call: TRBV2
clone_size: once
j_call: TRBJ1-2

cdr3_aa: CASSLGTGGTEAFF
cdr3_nt: TGTGCCAGCAGTTTAGGGACAGGGGGCACTGAAGCTTTCTTT
d_call: TRBD1
cdr3_length: 14
v_call: TRBV28
clone_size: -
j_call: TRBJ1-1

cdr3_aa: CASASTGGAGYEQYF
cdr3_nt: TGTGCCAGTGCCTCGACAGGGGGCGCGGGCTACGAGCAGTACTTC
d_call: TRBD1
cdr3_length: 15
v_call: TRBV19
clone_size: -
j_call: TRBJ2-7

cdr3_aa: CASRSTSGGENEQFF
cdr3_nt: TGTGCCAGCAGGTCAACTAGCGGGGGGGAGAATGAGCAGTTCTTC
d_call: TRBD2
cdr3_length: 15
v_call: TRBV2
clone_size: -
j_call: TRBJ2-1

cdr3_aa: CASSQPPTGTNEKLFF
cdr3_nt: TGCGCCAGCAGCCAGCCGCCGACAGGGACTAATGAAAAACTGTTTTTT
d_call: TRBD1
cdr3_length: 16
v_call: TRBV4-1
clone_size: -
j_call: TRBJ1-4

cdr3_aa: CASSFGGGNTGELFF
cdr3_nt: TGTGCCAGCAGTTTCGGGGGGGGGAACACCGGGGAGCTGTTTTTT
d_call: TRBD2
cdr3_length: 15
v_call: TRBV6-1
clone_size: -
j_call: TRBJ2-2

cdr3_aa: CASSRGGGPNYGYTF
cdr3_nt: TGTGCCAGCAGCCGAGGGGGGGGCCCTAACTATGGCTACACCTTC
d_call: -
cdr3_length: 15
v_call: TRBV7-2
clone_size: -
j_call: TRBJ1-2

cdr3_aa: CASSPRGAYEQYF
cdr3_nt: TGCGCCAGCAGCCCCCGGGGAGCCTACGAGCAGTACTTC
d_call: -
cdr3_length: 13
v_call: TRBV4-3
clone_size: -
j_call: TRBJ2-7

cdr3_aa: CASRGGDTYEQYF
cdr3_nt: TGTGCCAGCAGGGGGGGGGACACCTACGAGCAGTACTTC
d_call: -
cdr3_length: 13
v_call: TRBV6-1
clone_size: -
j_call: TRBJ2-7

cdr3_aa: CASSTRQGADTEAFF
cdr3_nt: TGCGCCAGCAGCACTAGACAGGGGGCGGACACTGAAGCTTTCTTT
d_call: TRBD1
cdr3_length: 15
v_call: TRBV5-1
clone_size: -
j_call: TRBJ1-1

cdr3_aa: CAAGERNSPLHF
cdr3_nt: TGTGCCGCAGGGGAGAGGAATTCACCCCTCCACTTT
d_call: -
cdr3_length: 12
v_call: TRBV28
clone_size: -
j_call: TRBJ1-6

cdr3_aa: CATGMAGFWTEAFF
cdr3_nt: TGTGCCACCGGAATGGCGGGGTTTTGGACTGAAGCTTTCTTT
d_call: -
cdr3_length: 14
v_call: TRBV19
clone_size: -
j_call: TRBJ1-1

cdr3_aa: CASSSGQTRNTEAFF
cdr3_nt: TGTGCCAGCAGCTCGGGACAGACCAGGAACACTGAAGCTTTCTTT
d_call: TRBD1
cdr3_length: 15
v_call: TRBV13
clone_size: once
j_call: TRBJ1-1

cdr3_aa: CASSPPDQPQHF
cdr3_nt: TGTGCCAGCTCACCACCCGATCAGCCCCAGCATTTT
d_call: -
cdr3_length: 12
v_call: TRBV18
clone_size: -
j_call: TRBJ1-5

cdr3_aa: CASSEWTADPGNTIYF
cdr3_nt: TGTGCCAGCAGTGAGTGGACTGCCGACCCTGGAAACACCATATATTTT
d_call: -
cdr3_length: 16
v_call: TRBV6-1
clone_size: once
j_call: TRBJ1-3

cdr3_aa: CASSPDSASSYNEQFF
cdr3_nt: TGTGCCAGCAGCCCCGACTCCGCGAGCTCCTACAATGAGCAGTTCTTC
d_call: -
cdr3_length: 16
v_call: TRBV28
clone_size: -
j_call: TRBJ2-1

cdr3_aa: CASSQEEQANYGYTF
cdr3_nt: TGTGCCAGCAGCCAAGAGGAACAGGCGAACTATGGCTACACCTTC
d_call: -
cdr3_length: 15
v_call: TRBV4-2
clone_size: -
j_call: TRBJ1-2

cdr3_aa: CASSVEEWGDSGNTIYF
cdr3_nt: TGTGCCAGCAGCGTAGAAGAGTGGGGAGACTCTGGAAACACCATATATTTT
d_call: -
cdr3_length: 17
v_call: TRBV9
clone_size: -
j_call: TRBJ1-3

cdr3_aa: CASRPPGSNQPQHF
cdr3_nt: TGTGCCAGCAGACCCCCAGGGAGCAATCAGCCCCAGCATTTT
d_call: -
cdr3_length: 14
v_call: TRBV6-5
clone_size: -
j_call: TRBJ1-5

cdr3_aa: CASSLLALTYEQYF
cdr3_nt: TGTGCCAGCAGTTTACTAGCGCTGACCTACGAGCAGTACTTC
d_call: -
cdr3_length: 14
v_call: TRBV28
clone_size: -
j_call: TRBJ2-7

cdr3_aa: CASSRQGNSPLHF
cdr3_nt: TGTGCCAGCAGTAGACAGGGAAATTCACCCCTCCACTTT
d_call: TRBD1
cdr3_length: 13
v_call: TRBV28
clone_size: -
j_call: TRBJ1-6